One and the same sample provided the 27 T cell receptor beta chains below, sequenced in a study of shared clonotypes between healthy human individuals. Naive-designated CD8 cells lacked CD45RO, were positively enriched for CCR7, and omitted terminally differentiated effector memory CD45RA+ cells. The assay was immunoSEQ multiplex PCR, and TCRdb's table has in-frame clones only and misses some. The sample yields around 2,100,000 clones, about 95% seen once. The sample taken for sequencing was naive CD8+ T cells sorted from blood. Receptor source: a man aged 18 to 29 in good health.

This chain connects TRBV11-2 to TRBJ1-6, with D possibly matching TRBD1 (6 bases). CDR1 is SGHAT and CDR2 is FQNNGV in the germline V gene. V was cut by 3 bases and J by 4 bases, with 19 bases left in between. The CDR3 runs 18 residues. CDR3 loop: CASSFAHREGTYNSPLHF. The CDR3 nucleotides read TGTGCCAGCAGCTTCGCGCACAGGGAAGGGACTTATAATTCACCCCTCCACTTT. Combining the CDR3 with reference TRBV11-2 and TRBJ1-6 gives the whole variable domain EAGVAQSPRYKIIEKRQSVAFWCNPISGHATLYWYQQILGQGPKLLIQFQNNGVVDDSQLPKDRFSAERLKGVDSTLKIQPAKLEDSAVYLCASSFAHREGTYNSPLHFGNGTRLTVT.

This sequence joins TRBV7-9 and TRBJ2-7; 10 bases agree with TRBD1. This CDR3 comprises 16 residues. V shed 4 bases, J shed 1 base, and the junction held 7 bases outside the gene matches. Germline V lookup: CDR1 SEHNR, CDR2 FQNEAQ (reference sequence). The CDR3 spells CASSSLEGQGSYEQYF. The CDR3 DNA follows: TGTGCCAGCAGCTCGCTGGAGGGACAGGGGTCCTACGAGCAGTACTTC.

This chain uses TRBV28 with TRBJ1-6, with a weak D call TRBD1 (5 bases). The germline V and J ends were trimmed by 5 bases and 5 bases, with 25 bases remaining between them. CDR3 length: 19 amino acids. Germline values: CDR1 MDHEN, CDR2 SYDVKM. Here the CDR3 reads CASSPTLSVSGRNNSPLHF. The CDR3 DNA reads TGTGCCAGCAGTCCTACCCTCTCTGTCTCGGGACGGAATAATTCACCCCTCCACTTT.

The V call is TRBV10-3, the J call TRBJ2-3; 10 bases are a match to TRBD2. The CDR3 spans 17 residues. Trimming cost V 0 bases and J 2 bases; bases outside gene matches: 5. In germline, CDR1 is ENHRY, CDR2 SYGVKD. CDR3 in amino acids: CAISESGLAGATDTQYF. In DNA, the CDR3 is TGTGCCATCAGTGAGTCCGGGCTAGCGGGGGCCACAGATACGCAGTATTTT.

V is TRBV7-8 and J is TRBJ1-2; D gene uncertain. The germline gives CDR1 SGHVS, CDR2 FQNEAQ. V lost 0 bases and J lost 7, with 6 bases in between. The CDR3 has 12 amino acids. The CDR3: CASSLAGGGYTF. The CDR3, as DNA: TGTGCCAGCAGCTTAGCGGGAGGTGGCTACACCTTC.

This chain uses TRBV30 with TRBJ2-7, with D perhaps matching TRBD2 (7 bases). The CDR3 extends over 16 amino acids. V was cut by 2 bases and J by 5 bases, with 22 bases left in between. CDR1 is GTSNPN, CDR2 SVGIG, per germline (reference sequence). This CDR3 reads CAWSSSLTGGADEQYF. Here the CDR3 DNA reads TGTGCCTGGAGTTCCTCCCTGACGGGGGGCGCGGACGAGCAGTACTTC.

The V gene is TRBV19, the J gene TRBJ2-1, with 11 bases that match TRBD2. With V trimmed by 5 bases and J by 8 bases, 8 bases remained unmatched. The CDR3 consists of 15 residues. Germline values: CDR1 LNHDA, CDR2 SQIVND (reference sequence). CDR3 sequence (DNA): TGTGCCAGTAGTTTCCCTAGCGGGGGGAACGATGAGCAGTTCTTC. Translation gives CASSFPSGGNDEQFF.

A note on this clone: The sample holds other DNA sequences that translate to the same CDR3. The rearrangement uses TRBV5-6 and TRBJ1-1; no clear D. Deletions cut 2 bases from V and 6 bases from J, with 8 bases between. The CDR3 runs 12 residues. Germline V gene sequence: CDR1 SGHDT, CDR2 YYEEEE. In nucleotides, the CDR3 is TGTGCCAGCAGCTTCCCAGGTGCTGAAGCTTTCTTT. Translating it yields CASSFPGAEAFF.

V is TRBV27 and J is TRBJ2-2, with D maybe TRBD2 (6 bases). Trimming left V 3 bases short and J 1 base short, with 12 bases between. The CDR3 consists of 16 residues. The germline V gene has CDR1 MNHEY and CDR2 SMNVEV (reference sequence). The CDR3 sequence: CASSFSWGENTGELFF. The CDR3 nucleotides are TGTGCCAGCAGTTTTAGCTGGGGGGAGAACACCGGGGAGCTGTTTTTT.

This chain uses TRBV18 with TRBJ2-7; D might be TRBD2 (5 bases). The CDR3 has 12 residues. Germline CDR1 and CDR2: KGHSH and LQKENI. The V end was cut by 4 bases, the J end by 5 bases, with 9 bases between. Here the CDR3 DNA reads TGTGCCAGCTCACACGACGGGGACGAGCAGTACTTC. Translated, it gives CASSHDGDEQYF.

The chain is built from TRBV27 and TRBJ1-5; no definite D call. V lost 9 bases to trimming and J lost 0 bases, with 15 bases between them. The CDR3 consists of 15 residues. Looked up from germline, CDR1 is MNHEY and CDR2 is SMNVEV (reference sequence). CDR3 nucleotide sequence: TGTGCCAGTAGCGGGCGGTTCTATAGCAATCAGCCCCAGCATTTT. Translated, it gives CASSGRFYSNQPQHF.

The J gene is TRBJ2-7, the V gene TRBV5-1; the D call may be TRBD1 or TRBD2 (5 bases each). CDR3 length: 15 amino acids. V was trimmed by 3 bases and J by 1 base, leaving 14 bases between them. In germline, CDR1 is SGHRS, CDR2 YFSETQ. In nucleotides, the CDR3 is TGCGCCAGCAGCTGGGTTGGGGGTGGATCCTACGAGCAGTACTTC. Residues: CASSWVGGGSYEQYF.

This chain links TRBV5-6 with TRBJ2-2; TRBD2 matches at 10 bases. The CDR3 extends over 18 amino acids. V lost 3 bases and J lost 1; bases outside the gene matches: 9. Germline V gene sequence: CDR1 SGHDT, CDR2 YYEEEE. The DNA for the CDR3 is TGTGCCAGCAGCTCGACTTTAGCGGGAGGACAGAACACCGGGGAGCTGTTTTTT. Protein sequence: CASSSTLAGGQNTGELFF. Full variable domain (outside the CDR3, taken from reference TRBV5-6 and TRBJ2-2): DAGVTQSPTHLIKTRGQQVTLRCSPKSGHDTVSWYQQALGQGPQFIFQYYEEEERQRGNFPDRFSGHQFPNYSSELNVNALLLGDSALYLCASSSTLAGGQNTGELFFGEGSRLTVL.

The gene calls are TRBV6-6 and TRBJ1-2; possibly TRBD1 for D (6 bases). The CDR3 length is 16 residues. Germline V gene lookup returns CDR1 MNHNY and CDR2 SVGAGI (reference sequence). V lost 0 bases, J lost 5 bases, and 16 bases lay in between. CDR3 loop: CASSYSTDSPGYGYTF. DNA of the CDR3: TGTGCCAGCAGTTACTCGACGGACAGCCCAGGATATGGCTACACCTTC.

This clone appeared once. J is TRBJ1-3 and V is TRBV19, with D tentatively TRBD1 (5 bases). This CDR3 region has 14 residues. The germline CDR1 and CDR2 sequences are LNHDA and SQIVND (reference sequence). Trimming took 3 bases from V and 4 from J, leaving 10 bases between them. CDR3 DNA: TGTGCCAGTAGTATCGCTCAGGGAGGAAACACCATATATTTT. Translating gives CASSIAQGGNTIYF.

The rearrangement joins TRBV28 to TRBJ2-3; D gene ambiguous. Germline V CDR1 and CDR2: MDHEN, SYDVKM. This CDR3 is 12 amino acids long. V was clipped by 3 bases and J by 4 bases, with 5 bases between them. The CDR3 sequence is CASSFFADTQYF. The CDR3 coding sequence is TGTGCCAGCAGTTTTTTTGCAGATACGCAGTATTTT.

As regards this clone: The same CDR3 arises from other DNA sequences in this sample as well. CDR3 residues: CASTLGNTEAFF. The CDR3 coding sequence is TGTGCCAGCACACTGGGGAACACTGAAGCTTTCTTT. V gene TRBV25-1 combines with J gene TRBJ1-1; D gene uncertain. Looked up from germline, CDR1 is MGHDK and CDR2 is SYGVNS. CDR3 length: 12 amino acids. The ends were cut back, 7 bases at V and 1 base at J, with 7 bases in the middle.

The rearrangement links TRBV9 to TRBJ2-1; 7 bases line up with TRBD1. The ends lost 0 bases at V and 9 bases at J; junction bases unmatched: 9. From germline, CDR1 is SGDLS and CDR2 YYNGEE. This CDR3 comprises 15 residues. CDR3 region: CASSVGAQGDGEQFF. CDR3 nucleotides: TGTGCCAGCAGCGTAGGGGCCCAGGGGGACGGTGAGCAGTTCTTC.

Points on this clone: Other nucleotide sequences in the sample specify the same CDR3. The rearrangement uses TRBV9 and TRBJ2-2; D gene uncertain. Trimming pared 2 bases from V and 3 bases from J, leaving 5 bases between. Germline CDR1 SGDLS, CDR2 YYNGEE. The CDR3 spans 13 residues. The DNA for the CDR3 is TGTGCCAGCAGCGTCGAAGACACCGGGGAGCTGTTTTTT. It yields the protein CASSVEDTGELFF.

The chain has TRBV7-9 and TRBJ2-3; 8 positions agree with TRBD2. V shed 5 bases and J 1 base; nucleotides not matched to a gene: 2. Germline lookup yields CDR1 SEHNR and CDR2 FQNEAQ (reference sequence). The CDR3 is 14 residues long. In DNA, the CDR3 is TGTGCCAGCAGCGCGGGAGGCGGCACAGATACGCAGTATTTT. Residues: CASSAGGGTDTQYF.

CDR3 sequence reads: CASSEAPGQGMETQYF. The CDR3 DNA sequence: TGTGCCAGCAGTGAAGCCCCGGGACAGGGGATGGAGACCCAGTACTTC. The rearrangement links TRBV2 to TRBJ2-5, with 10 bases fitting TRBD1. The length of the CDR3 is 16 residues. In germline, CDR1 is SNHLY, CDR2 FYNNEI. The V segment lost 0 bases and the J segment 5 bases; nucleotides outside the gene matches: 6.

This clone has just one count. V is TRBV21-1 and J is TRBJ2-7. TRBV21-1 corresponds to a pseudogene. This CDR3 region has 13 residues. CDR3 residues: CASSTEDGYEQYF. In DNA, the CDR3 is TGTGCCAGCAGCACCGAGGACGGCTACGAGCAGTACTTC.

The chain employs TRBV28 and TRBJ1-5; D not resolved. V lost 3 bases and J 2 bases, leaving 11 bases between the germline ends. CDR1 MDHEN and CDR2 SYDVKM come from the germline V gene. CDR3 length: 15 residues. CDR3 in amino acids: CASSFGEGGNQPQHF. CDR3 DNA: TGTGCCAGCAGTTTTGGGGAGGGAGGCAATCAGCCCCAGCATTTT. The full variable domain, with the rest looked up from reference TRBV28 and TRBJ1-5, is DVKVTQSSRYLVKRTGEKVFLECVQDMDHENMFWYRQDPGLGLRLIYFSYDVKMKEKGDIPEGYSVSREKKERFSLILESASTNQTSMYLCASSFGEGGNQPQHFGDGTRLSIL.

Here the CDR3 reads CASSQTPTYEQYF. Here the CDR3 DNA reads TGTGCCAGCAGCCAGACGCCCACCTACGAGCAGTACTTC. The chain links TRBV5-4 to TRBJ2-7; D remains ambiguous. Trimming left V 4 bases short and J 2 bases short, with 10 bases between. The germline V gene has CDR1 SGHNT and CDR2 YYREEE (reference sequence). The CDR3 contains 13 residues.

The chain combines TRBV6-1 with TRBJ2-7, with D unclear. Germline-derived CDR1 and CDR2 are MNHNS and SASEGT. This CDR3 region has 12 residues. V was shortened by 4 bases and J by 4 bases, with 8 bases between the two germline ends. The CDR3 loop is CASSGIGYEQYF. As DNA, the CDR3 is TGTGCCAGCAGTGGCATCGGATACGAGCAGTACTTC.

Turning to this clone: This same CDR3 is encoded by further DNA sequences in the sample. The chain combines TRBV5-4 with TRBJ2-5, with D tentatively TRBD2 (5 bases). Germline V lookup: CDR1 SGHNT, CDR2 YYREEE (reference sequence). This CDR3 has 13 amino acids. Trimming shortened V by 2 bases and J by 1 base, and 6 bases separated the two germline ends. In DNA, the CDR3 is TGTGCCAGCAGCTTAAGCGGCCAAGAGACCCAGTACTTC. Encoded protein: CASSLSGQETQYF.

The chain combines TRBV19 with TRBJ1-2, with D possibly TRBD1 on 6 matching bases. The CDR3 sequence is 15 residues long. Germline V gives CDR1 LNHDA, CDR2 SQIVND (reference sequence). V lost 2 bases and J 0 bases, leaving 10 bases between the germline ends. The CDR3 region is CASSILGGSNYGYTF. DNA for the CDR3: TGTGCCAGTAGTATACTAGGGGGTTCTAACTATGGCTACACCTTC.